The clone carrying this TCR beta chain came up a few times. Enrolment of Seattle patients took place during active infection, and they were followed longitudinally. Per the original methods: Amplification with reference gene primers provided the estimates of nucleated cell counts. Assay used: immunoSEQ multiplex PCR; TCRdb lists only in-frame clones, some missing. V and J calls and clone size come straight from that table; D and trimming were deduced from the DNA. The sample consists of some 520,000 clones, 89% of them appearing once. The data stem from a study of blood T cell repertoires in COVID-19. The overall study: Material from acute and convalescent COVID-19 was sourced from the United States, Italy and Spain. PBMCs, B-cell-depleted T cells, or T cells provided the cDNA or gDNA that made up the material.

Germline V lookup: CDR1 KGHDR, CDR2 SFDVKD. Between the trimmed V and J ends, which lost 1 base and 15 bases, there was a span of 12 bases. This CDR3 has 12 residues. The sample consisted of peripheral blood. This clonotype was obtained from a man aged 18 to 30 with COVID-19, enrolled during active disease. This chain links TRBV24-1 with TRBJ1-5; no clear D. CDR3 loop: CATSDFQEVRHF. The CDR3 nucleotides read TGTGCCACCAGTGATTTCCAGGAAGTTCGGCATTTT.